A single sample is the source of the 5 T cell receptor beta chains below, sequenced in a study of regulatory T cells in long-lasting Graves disease. Through Arm-PCR of CDR3 regions and iRepertoire HTBI primers, TCR beta libraries were built. MiXCR was run by TCRdb on the multiplex PCR reads, yielding one entry per CDR3 protein. The data show about 470,000 distinct CDR3 sequences, roughly 21% seen once. Time point indicated: persistent/refractory GD, antithyroid drugs over 5 years with positive TRAb. Scientists built the TCR library using RNA that was extracted from PBMCs. Sequencing was performed on peripheral blood mononuclear cells (PBMCs), taken when the disease was refractory, from a patient treated with antithyroid drugs. All receptors derive from a female donor with Graves disease.

There are many counts of this clonotype. This rearrangement joins TRBV3-1 to TRBJ1-6, with unresolved D. V lost 6 bases, J lost 9 bases, and 12 bases lay in between. Germline V gives CDR1 LGHDT, CDR2 YNNKEL (reference sequence). There are 13 residues in the CDR3. The CDR3 bases are TGTGCCAGCAGAATTGGATTAGGTTCACCCCTCCACTTT. Translation gives CASRIGLGSPLHF.

The table lists this clonotype with many counts. The chain joins TRBV28 to TRBJ2-7, with 10 bases matching TRBD1. The V segment lost 6 bases and the J segment 5 bases; nucleotides outside the gene matches: 10. In germline, CDR1 is MDHEN, CDR2 SYDVKM. This CDR3 contains 15 residues. The CDR3 is CASSLPGQGFDEQYF. CDR3 DNA sequence: TGTGCCAGCAGCCTCCCGGGACAGGGGTTTGACGAGCAGTACTTC.

This clonotype occurred a few times. The rearrangement joins TRBV7-2 to TRBJ1-1; D is ambiguous. V lost 1 base, J lost 1 base, and 10 bases lay in between. CDR3 length equals 15 residues. Germline lookup yields CDR1 SGHTA and CDR2 FQGNSA. The CDR3 sequence: CASSLDGPSNTEAFF. CDR3 DNA sequence: TGTGCCAGCAGCTTAGATGGACCTTCGAACACTGAAGCTTTCTTT. The full variable domain, with the rest looked up from reference TRBV7-2 and TRBJ1-1, is GAGVSQSPSNKVTEKGKDVELRCDPISGHTALYWYRQSLGQGLEFLIYFQGNSAPDKSGLPSDRFSAERTGGSVSTLTIQRTQQEDSAVYLCASSLDGPSNTEAFFGQGTRLTVV.

This clonotype was observed a handful of times. The chain recombines TRBV4-1 with TRBJ1-1, with D unresolved. Germline loops: CDR1 MGHRA, CDR2 YSYEKL. The CDR3 has 14 amino acids. Trimming stripped 11 bases from V and 1 base from J, with 17 bases between. The chain's CDR3 is CAGSTPGQNTEAFF. The CDR3 DNA is TGCGCCGGGAGCACCCCGGGCCAGAACACTGAAGCTTTCTTT.

About this clonotype: A far larger clone is one nucleotide away, so this likely arose from a read error. The chain recombines TRBV6-9 with TRBJ2-7, with 12 bases that match TRBD2. Germline assignment: CDR1 MNHGY and CDR2 SVAAGI. J was trimmed by 2 bases and V by 4 bases; bases with no gene match: 9. The CDR3 loop spans 17 amino acids. The CDR3 DNA reads TGTGCCAGCAGTTGCTCAGGCCTAGCGGGAGGGGCCTACGAGCAGTACTTC. Protein product: CASSCSGLAGGAYEQYF.